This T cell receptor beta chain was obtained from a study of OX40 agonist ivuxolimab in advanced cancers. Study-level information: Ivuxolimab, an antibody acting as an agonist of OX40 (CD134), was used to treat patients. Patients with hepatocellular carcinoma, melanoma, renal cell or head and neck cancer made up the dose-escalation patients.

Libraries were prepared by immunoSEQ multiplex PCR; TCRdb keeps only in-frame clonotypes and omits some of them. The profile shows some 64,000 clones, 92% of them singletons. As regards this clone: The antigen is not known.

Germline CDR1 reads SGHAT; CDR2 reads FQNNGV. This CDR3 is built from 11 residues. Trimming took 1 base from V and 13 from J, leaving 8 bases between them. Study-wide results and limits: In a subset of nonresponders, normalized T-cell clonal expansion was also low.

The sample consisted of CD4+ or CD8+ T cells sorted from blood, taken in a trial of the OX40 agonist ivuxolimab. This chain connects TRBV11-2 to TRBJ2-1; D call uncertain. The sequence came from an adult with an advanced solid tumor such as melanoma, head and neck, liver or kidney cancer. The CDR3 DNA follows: TGTGCCAGCAGCTTAGTGAAGGGACAGTTCTTC. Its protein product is CASSLVKGQFF. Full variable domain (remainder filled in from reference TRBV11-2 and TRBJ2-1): EAGVAQSPRYKIIEKRQSVAFWCNPISGHATLYWYQQILGQGPKLLIQFQNNGVVDDSQLPKDRFSAERLKGVDSTLKIQPAKLEDSAVYLCASSLVKGQFFGPGTRLTVL.